Following are 16 T cell receptor beta chains from one sample sequenced in a study of blood T cell repertoires in COVID-19. This table comes from immunoSEQ multiplex PCR, and its TCRdb copy is limited to in-frame clones, with some not included. In the table there are a few hundred thousand clones, 70% to 85% of which are singletons. Sequencing used peripheral blood. All receptors derive from a woman aged 40 to 50 who had recovered from COVID-19.

The J gene is TRBJ2-5, the V gene TRBV18; TRBD1 might be the D (6 bases). The CDR3 is 14 residues long. Looked up from germline, CDR1 is KGHSH and CDR2 is LQKENI. Trimming removed 9 bases from V and 5 bases from J, with 19 bases in between. The CDR3 sequence is CASSPDPGAETQYF. CDR3 nucleotides: TGTGCCAGTTCCCCGGACCCAGGGGCGGAGACCCAGTACTTC. Full variable domain (missing parts from reference TRBV18 and TRBJ2-5): NAGVMQNPRHLVRRRGQEARLRCSPMKGHSHVYWYRQLPEEGLKFMVYLQKENIIDESGMPKERFSAEFPKEGPSILRIQQVVRGDSAAYFCASSPDPGAETQYFGPGTRLLVL.

The rearrangement joins TRBV11-1 to TRBJ2-2; D possibly corresponds to TRBD2 (5 bases). Trimming cost V 2 bases and J 2 bases, with 12 bases left between them. The CDR3 is made up of 16 amino acids. CDR1 is SGHAT, CDR2 FQDESV, per germline (reference sequence). This CDR3 reads CASSLLRGRNTGELFF. In DNA, the CDR3 is TGTGCCAGCAGCTTATTGAGAGGGAGAAACACCGGGGAGCTGTTTTTT.

In DNA form, the CDR3 reads TGCGCCAGCAGCGAGACTAGCGGGGGACCAGATACGCAGTATTTT. This codes for CASSETSGGPDTQYF. The chain combines TRBV5-1 with TRBJ2-3; 12 bases match TRBD2. J gave up 4 bases and V 4 bases, and 4 bases lay outside the gene matches. CDR1 and CDR2 from the germline V gene are SGHRS and YFSETQ. CDR3 length: 15 amino acids.

This chain links TRBV11-2 with TRBJ2-2, with D possibly TRBD2 on 6 matching bases. Germline lookup yields CDR1 SGHAT and CDR2 FQNNGV. V dropped 1 base and J dropped 6 bases, with 12 bases sitting between them. The CDR3 sequence is 15 residues long. The DNA of the CDR3 is TGTGCCAGCAGCTTAGGGGACTCCGGGGCCGGGGAGCTGTTTTTT. Its translation: CASSLGDSGAGELFF.

This clone was detected only a few times. The J gene is TRBJ1-2, the V gene TRBV7-9, with a possible D match to TRBD1 (5 bases). V was clipped by 7 bases and J by 6 bases, with 15 bases between them. CDR3 size: 13 residues. Germline V lookup: CDR1 SEHNR, CDR2 FQNEAQ (reference sequence). This chain's CDR3 is CASTPGTSDGYTF. The DNA of the CDR3 is TGTGCCAGCACCCCAGGGACTTCGGATGGCTACACCTTC.

This sequence joins TRBV6-5 and TRBJ2-3, with 9 bases that match TRBD1. The CDR3 extends over 15 amino acids. Germline V gene data show CDR1 as MNHEY and CDR2 as SVGAGI. Trimming at V came to 2 bases and at J to 6 bases, leaving 6 bases not matched to a gene. CDR3: CASSYGGQGLDTQYF. The DNA of the CDR3 is TGTGCCAGCAGTTACGGGGGACAGGGTTTGGATACGCAGTATTTT.

This clone has just a few counts. The V gene is TRBV4-3, the J gene TRBJ1-6; perhaps TRBD1 as D (5 bases). CDR3 size: 15 residues. Trimming pared 0 bases from V and 7 bases from J, leaving 10 bases between. The germline gives CDR1 LGHNA, CDR2 YSLEER. The CDR3 nucleotides are TGCGCCAGCAGCCAAGACAGGGTTAGAAATTCACCCCTCCACTTT. Its translation: CASSQDRVRNSPLHF.

V usage is TRBV11-2 and J usage is TRBJ1-1, with unresolved D. There are 12 residues in the CDR3. CDR1 is SGHAT, CDR2 FQNNGV, per germline. The V end was cut by 0 bases, the J end by 8 bases, with 7 bases between. CDR3 in DNA: TGTGCCAGCAGCTTAGATCTATTGGAAGCTTTCTTT. Translating it yields CASSLDLLEAFF. Variable domain in full (rest from reference TRBV11-2 and TRBJ1-1): EAGVAQSPRYKIIEKRQSVAFWCNPISGHATLYWYQQILGQGPKLLIQFQNNGVVDDSQLPKDRFSAERLKGVDSTLKIQPAKLEDSAVYLCASSLDLLEAFFGQGTRLTVV.

This clone came up once. V usage is TRBV28 and J usage is TRBJ1-6; TRBD1 matches 11 bases. This CDR3 comprises 15 residues. Germline loops: CDR1 MDHEN, CDR2 SYDVKM. The trim removed 8 bases at V and 11 bases at J, leaving 11 bases unmatched. CDR3 coding DNA: TGTGCCAGCCTGCCAGGACAGGGGGCTTATGCACCCCTCCACTTT. Its translation: CASLPGQGAYAPLHF.

The chain carries TRBV7-8 and TRBJ1-2; 7 positions match TRBD1. This CDR3 is built from 13 residues. Germline V CDR1 and CDR2: SGHVS, FQNEAQ. J gave up 4 bases and V 5 bases, and 4 bases lay outside the gene matches. The DNA for the CDR3 is TGTGCCAGCAGCCGGGACAGCGTCTATGGCTACACCTTC. Residues: CASSRDSVYGYTF.

The V and J genes are TRBV24-1 and TRBJ2-7; D remains ambiguous. CDR1 and CDR2 from the germline V gene are KGHDR and SFDVKD. This CDR3 has 11 residues. V was clipped by 4 bases and J by 4 bases, with 4 bases between them. The CDR3 nucleotides read TGTGCCACCAGTGACAGTTACGAGCAGTACTTC. This codes for CATSDSYEQYF.

The chain carries TRBV3-1 (or the pseudogene TRBV3-2) and TRBJ2-7, with no clear D. Germline values: CDR1 LGHDT, CDR2 YNNKEL (reference sequence). The V end was cut by 4 bases, the J end by 7 bases, with 17 bases between. The CDR3 consists of 14 residues. Here the CDR3 DNA reads TGTGCCAGCAGCCCAGAGACGTTTGGCAGGGAGCAGTACTTC. Translating gives CASSPETFGREQYF.

The chain joins TRBV28 to TRBJ1-5; 7 bases fit TRBD1. CDR1 is MDHEN and CDR2 is SYDVKM in the germline V gene. The CDR3 covers 15 residues. Trimming at V came to 10 bases and at J to 2 bases, leaving 11 bases not matched to a gene. The DNA of the CDR3 is TGTGCCACCGAACCGACAGGGCCACGCAATCAGCCCCAGCATTTT. Translation: CATEPTGPRNQPQHF. The complete variable domain, with remaining parts taken from reference TRBV28 and TRBJ1-5, reads DVKVTQSSRYLVKRTGEKVFLECVQDMDHENMFWYRQDPGLGLRLIYFSYDVKMKEKGDIPEGYSVSREKKERFSLILESASTNQTSMYLCATEPTGPRNQPQHFGDGTRLSIL.

The J gene is TRBJ2-1, the V gene TRBV7-2; D unclear. Germline V lookup: CDR1 SGHTA, CDR2 FQGNSA. The CDR3 spans 15 residues. Trimming stripped 5 bases from V and 0 bases from J, with 11 bases between. This chain's CDR3 is CASSINMNSYNEQFF. The CDR3 DNA reads TGTGCCAGCAGCATAAACATGAACTCCTACAATGAGCAGTTCTTC.

This chain uses TRBV5-6 with TRBJ1-2; 12 bases match TRBD1. The germline CDR1 and CDR2 sequences are SGHDT and YYEEEE. J was trimmed by 8 bases and V by 3 bases; bases with no gene match: 2. CDR3 length: 13 amino acids. The CDR3, as DNA: TGTGCCAGCAGCTGGGACAGGGGGCGAGGCTACACCTTC. It yields the protein CASSWDRGRGYTF.

The rearrangement uses TRBV6-2 or TRBV6-3 and TRBJ1-5; 7 positions agree with TRBD1. The ends lost 2 bases at V and 4 bases at J; junction bases unmatched: 8. Germline V gene lookup returns CDR1 MNHEY and CDR2 SVGEGT. The CDR3 consists of 16 residues. The CDR3 is CASSYPGTDQNQPQHF. CDR3 coding DNA: TGTGCCAGCAGTTACCCCGGGACAGACCAAAATCAGCCCCAGCATTTT.